Shown below are 18 T cell receptor beta chains from a single sample sequenced in a study of blood T cell repertoires in COVID-19. Libraries were prepared by immunoSEQ multiplex PCR; TCRdb keeps only in-frame clonotypes and omits some of them. The sample holds fewer than 250,000 clones, roughly three quarters seen once. Sequences were obtained from PBMCs or T cells enriched from blood (not recorded which). The receptors derive from a woman aged 45 to 65 with acute COVID-19.

This rearrangement joins TRBV13 to TRBJ2-3, with 12 bases that match TRBD2. With 5 bases clipped from V and 4 bases from J, the junction kept 4 bases outside the gene matches. This CDR3 has 15 residues. CDR1 and CDR2 from the germline V gene are PRHDT and FYEKMQ (reference sequence). The chain's CDR3 is CASSPLAGGSDTQYF. The CDR3 DNA follows: TGTGCCAGCAGCCCCCTAGCGGGGGGGTCAGATACGCAGTATTTT.

This chain connects TRBV4-1 to TRBJ1-6; TRBD1 might be the D (6 bases). V shed 1 base and J shed 10 bases, with 14 bases lying between them. This CDR3 is 15 amino acids long. The germline V gene encodes CDR1 MGHRA and CDR2 YSYEKL. The CDR3 reads CASSQGGGGHSPLHF. The CDR3 nucleotides read TGCGCCAGCAGCCAAGGGGGAGGGGGTCACTCACCCCTCCACTTT.

The V and J genes are TRBV28 and TRBJ2-7, with a possible D match to TRBD2 (5 bases). This CDR3 spans 17 amino acids. Germline V gene sequence: CDR1 MDHEN, CDR2 SYDVKM. V dropped 5 bases and J dropped 3 bases, with 23 bases sitting between them. Here the CDR3 reads CASSPNRGKGPSYEQYV. As DNA, the CDR3 is TGTGCCAGCAGTCCTAATCGGGGTAAAGGTCCTAGCTACGAGCAGTACGTC.

This clone occurred once. CDR3 nucleotides: TGTGCCAGCAGCCAGGCGCAGGGGGTCTACGAGCAGTACGTC. Translated: CASSQAQGVYEQYV. The V gene is TRBV4-2, the J gene TRBJ2-7, with 7 bases aligning to TRBD1. Unmatched junction bases numbered 5, after V lost 3 bases and J lost 3 bases. The CDR3 loop spans 14 amino acids. Germline CDR1 is LGHNA and CDR2 is YNFKEQ.

V usage is TRBV28 and J usage is TRBJ2-5, with D maybe TRBD1 (5 bases). The V end was cut by 5 bases, the J end by 13 bases, with 20 bases between. The length of the CDR3 is 13 residues. Germline loops: CDR1 MDHEN, CDR2 SYDVKM. The DNA for the CDR3 is TGTGCCAGCAGTCCCTTGGACGTACCGCAGGGGTACTTC. It encodes CASSPLDVPQGYF.

This chain joins TRBV2 and TRBJ2-2; D is possibly TRBD2 (5 bases). Trimming shortened V by 2 bases and J by 6 bases, and 7 bases separated the two germline ends. Germline V gene data show CDR1 as SNHLY and CDR2 as FYNNEI. This CDR3 is 13 amino acids long. This chain's CDR3 is CASSEWRAGELFF. DNA of the CDR3: TGTGCCAGCAGTGAATGGCGGGCCGGGGAGCTGTTTTTT.

This clone was seen just once. The genes are TRBV6-5 and TRBJ1-3; TRBD1 matches at 7 bases. V shed 6 bases and J 4 bases; nucleotides not matched to a gene: 6. Germline CDR1 MNHEY, CDR2 SVGAGI. There are 14 residues in the CDR3. The CDR3 spells CASRDRAAGNTIYF. The CDR3, as DNA: TGTGCCAGCAGAGACAGGGCGGCGGGAAACACCATATATTTT.

The chain combines TRBV10-2 with TRBJ2-1; D is unclear. V lost 10 bases to trimming and J lost 2 bases, with 18 bases between them. This CDR3 is 15 amino acids long. Germline V gives CDR1 WSHSY, CDR2 SAAADI. The CDR3 region is CATSRREVAYNEQFF. The CDR3 bases are TGCGCCACCTCTCGAAGAGAAGTCGCCTACAATGAGCAGTTCTTC.

The chain joins TRBV29-1 to TRBJ1-3; unclear D gene. This CDR3 contains 13 residues. Trimming removed 5 bases at V and 0 bases at J, with 8 bases between. Germline V gene lookup returns CDR1 SQVTM and CDR2 ANQGSEA. Written as DNA, the CDR3 is TGCAGCGTTTGCGATCTCTCTGGAAACACCATATATTTT. Amino acid sequence: CSVCDLSGNTIYF.

The V call is TRBV3-1 (or the pseudogene TRBV3-2), the J call TRBJ1-1, with a tentative D call TRBD1 (6 bases). V dropped 0 bases and J dropped 7 bases, with 9 bases sitting between them. CDR3 size: 13 residues. CDR1 is LGHDT and CDR2 is YNNKEL in the germline V gene (reference sequence). CDR3 sequence reads: CASSQDARGEAFF. As DNA, the CDR3 is TGTGCCAGCAGCCAAGACGCCAGGGGTGAAGCTTTCTTT.

The rearrangement joins TRBV15 to TRBJ1-6; D possibly corresponds to TRBD1 (6 bases). CDR1 and CDR2 (germline): LNHNV, YYDKDF (reference sequence). V lost 0 bases to trimming and J lost 5 bases, with 11 bases between them. The CDR3 is 16 amino acids. As DNA, the CDR3 is TGTGCCACCAGCAGAGATAGGGCAGGGGATAATTCACCCCTCCACTTT. It encodes CATSRDRAGDNSPLHF. The complete variable domain, with remaining parts taken from reference TRBV15 and TRBJ1-6, reads DAMVIQNPRYQVTQFGKPVTLSCSQTLNHNVMYWYQQKSSQAPKLLFHYYDKDFNNEADTPDNFQSRRPNTSFCFLDIRSPGLGDTAMYLCATSRDRAGDNSPLHFGNGTRLTVT.

This clone appeared a few times. The CDR3 loop reads CASSLGKRGGVYNEQFF. In DNA form, the CDR3 reads TGCGCCAGCAGCTTGGGAAAACGAGGAGGGGTCTACAATGAGCAGTTCTTC. This chain uses TRBV5-1 with TRBJ2-1, with a tentative D call TRBD2 (6 bases). The CDR3 has 17 residues. Germline CDR1 is SGHRS and CDR2 is YFSETQ. Trimming shortened V by 0 bases and J by 3 bases, and 16 bases separated the two germline ends.

This clone was observed a handful of times. The chain joins TRBV3-1 (or the pseudogene TRBV3-2) to TRBJ2-3, with 7 nucleotides matching TRBD2. Germline V lookup: CDR1 LGHDT, CDR2 YNNKEL (reference sequence). The V segment lost 4 bases and the J segment 2 bases; nucleotides outside the gene matches: 15. The CDR3 spans 18 residues. CDR3: CASSPGASGETFTDTQYF. In DNA form, the CDR3 reads TGTGCCAGCAGCCCCGGGGCCAGCGGGGAGACCTTCACAGATACGCAGTATTTT.

The rearrangement uses TRBV28 and TRBJ2-3; TRBD2 matches at 9 bases. The CDR3 is made up of 14 amino acids. Germline CDR1 MDHEN, CDR2 SYDVKM. V was pared by 8 bases and J by 4 bases, with 7 bases of the junction left unmatched. This CDR3 reads CASSLAGAADTQYF. The CDR3 DNA reads TGTGCCAGCTCCTTAGCGGGGGCGGCAGATACGCAGTATTTT.

The chain links TRBV27 to TRBJ2-6; D possibly corresponds to TRBD2 (6 bases). From germline, CDR1 is MNHEY and CDR2 SMNVEV (reference sequence). Trimming took 3 bases from V and 0 from J, leaving 12 bases between them. The CDR3 is 17 amino acids. In nucleotides, the CDR3 is TGTGCCAGCAGTTTCGAACAGGACTACTCTGGGGCCAACGTCCTGACTTTC. Its protein is CASSFEQDYSGANVLTF.

The rearrangement joins TRBV5-8 to TRBJ2-1, with 8 bases fitting TRBD2. The CDR3 has 13 residues. J was trimmed by 7 bases and V by 7 bases; bases with no gene match: 7. Germline V CDR1 and CDR2: SGHTS, YDEGEE. CDR3 bases: TGTGCCAGCCACCGAGCGGGGGATAATGAGCAGTTCTTC. As protein: CASHRAGDNEQFF.

The V call is TRBV11-2, the J call TRBJ2-5, with D tentatively TRBD2 (6 bases). Germline V gene data show CDR1 as SGHAT and CDR2 as FQNNGV. The CDR3 runs 15 residues. Trimming pared 5 bases from V and 5 bases from J, leaving 18 bases between. CDR3 sequence reads: CASSRSGTGSETQYF. The CDR3 DNA reads as TGTGCCAGCAGCAGGTCGGGGACCGGGAGCGAGACCCAGTACTTC.

The chain joins TRBV10-2 to TRBJ1-1; maybe TRBD1 (6 bases). The germline CDR1 and CDR2 sequences are WSHSY and SAAADI. CDR3 length equals 15 residues. Trimming pared 7 bases from V and 0 bases from J, leaving 15 bases between. The CDR3 DNA follows: TGCGCCAGCAACCGGCAAACAGGGCTGAACACTGAAGCTTTCTTT. It yields the protein CASNRQTGLNTEAFF.